Listed below are T cell receptor beta chains from one sample, sequenced in a study of T cell changes during pregnancy in multiple sclerosis. Assay used: immunoSEQ multiplex PCR; TCRdb lists only in-frame clones, some missing. Of about 34,000 clones listed, roughly 93% were seen once; the top ten hold 4% to 5.5%. The specimen was peripheral blood, collected in the second trimester of pregnancy. These receptors were collected from a female donor in good health, enrolled as a control in a pregnancy study. Each CDR3 is given without its conserved first and last residue. Each record gives: D gene, V gene, J gene, CDR3 protein. A D gene is named only where the DNA matches it firmly.

TRBD1	TRBV5-6	TRBJ1-5	ASSLGGTAYSNQPQH
-	TRBV30	TRBJ2-1	AWTPGVEQF
TRBD1	TRBV7-8	-	ASSPWDRTYEQY
-	TRBV5-4	TRBJ1-1	ASSPRGGFPNTEAF
-	TRBV9	TRBJ1-4	ASSAPNEKLF
-	TRBV7-2	TRBJ2-1	ASSLVGGNEQF
TRBD1	TRBV6-4	TRBJ1-2	ASSPGGGYYGYT
TRBD2	TRBV6-4	TRBJ2-3	ASSDSRGVPGLAGPSTDTQY
-	TRBV6-1	TRBJ2-5	ARQGETQY
-	TRBV6-4	TRBJ1-2	ASRGEGSSAGYT
-	TRBV6-6	TRBJ1-6	ASSYSTANSPLH
TRBD2	TRBV9	TRBJ2-7	ASSEGPSGGTYEQY
TRBD1	TRBV19	TRBJ1-4	ASSLGGMTNEKLF
TRBD1	TRBV30	TRBJ2-7	AWSTGAAYKDYEQY
TRBD2	TRBV6-4	TRBJ2-3	ASTETSEPTDTQY
-	TRBV5-1	TRBJ1-3	ASSFNGPRGGNTIY
TRBD1	TRBV5-5	TRBJ1-1	ASSLVGRQGAEAF
-	TRBV11-1	TRBJ2-3	ASSFRSTDTQY
-	TRBV14	TRBJ2-7	ASSQEAGNLPYEQY
TRBD1	TRBV28	TRBJ1-6	ASSSRQGSYNSPLH
TRBD2	TRBV11-3	TRBJ2-7	ASSLRGGSSYEQY
TRBD2	TRBV4-3	TRBJ2-3	ASSQAPTLAGATDTQY
TRBD2	TRBV6-6	TRBJ2-1	ASSYREGPNEQF
-	TRBV6-6	TRBJ2-1	ASSPTGLSYNEQF
-	TRBV19	TRBJ2-1	ASSIRRGQTSPNEQF
TRBD1	TRBV27	TRBJ1-5	ASSFEGTETGRGNQPQH
-	TRBV11-2	TRBJ2-4	ASSLNPTAKNIQY
-	TRBV5-4	TRBJ2-7	ASSSPTGLYEQY
-	TRBV18	TRBJ2-2	ASSQGPTGELF
-	TRBV28	TRBJ2-7	ASSLTNSRYEQY
TRBD2	TRBV6-4	TRBJ2-1	ASSAGTSGGNEQF
-	TRBV7-2	TRBJ2-3	ASTYFHAGGTDTQY
-	TRBV19	TRBJ1-1	ASNGGAFDTEAF
TRBD2	TRBV18	TRBJ2-1	ASSPGTSESEQF
-	TRBV5-1	TRBJ2-7	ASSQDGIYEQY